This TCR beta chain was recovered during a study of blood T cell repertoires in COVID-19. Turning to the study itself: PBMCs, B-cell-depleted T cells, or T cells provided the cDNA or gDNA that made up the material.

At least ten counts were recorded for this clone. Grouping used clinical history reported by participants in a survey and questionnaire. Participants classified as exposed had met a COVID-19 case within 2 weeks before study entry. Germline loops: CDR1 SQVTM, CDR2 ANQGSEA. The length of the CDR3 is 13 residues. V lost 6 bases to trimming and J lost 3 bases, with 15 bases between them. Assay: immunoSEQ multiplex PCR; the TCRdb copy retains only in-frame clones and omits some. This sample has approximately 140,000 clones, with approximately 90% found just once. J is TRBJ2-7 and V is TRBV29-1; D may be TRBD1 (5 bases). Sequenced material: PBMCs or T cells enriched from blood (not recorded which). This receptor was taken from a woman aged 40 to 50 who had been exposed to COVID-19. The CDR3 DNA is TGCAGCGTCGCTATGGTAGACAGCTACGAGCAGTACTTC. Protein product: CSVAMVDSYEQYF.